This TCR beta chain was documented in a study of cytomegalovirus exposure and HLA in healthy donors. Trimming removed 5 bases from V and 3 bases from J, with 10 bases in between. The CDR3 covers 14 residues. In germline, CDR1 is MRHNA, CDR2 SNTAGT. Primers included in the PCR were 60 Vbeta and 13 Jbeta primers. As originally analysed: Later, roughly 77 million unique TCR beta chains were counted in an analysis, and some 11 million of them were shared. The method was immunoSEQ multiplex PCR; TCRdb's version includes in-frame clones alone and lacks a portion of them. V and J calls and clone size are as listed in that table; D and trimming were resolved from the DNA. The table has approximately 100,000 clones, approximately 80% seen once. Judged by abundance, this clone is medium-sized.

V gene TRBV6-4 combines with J gene TRBJ2-2; possible D gene TRBD1, 5 bases. The sequence was collected from a woman under 30 in good health and CMV-seronegative. Material: PBMCs. The CDR3 region is CASSQGQDTGELFF. For the CDR3, the DNA is TGTGCCAGCAGTCAGGGTCAGGACACCGGGGAGCTGTTTTTT.